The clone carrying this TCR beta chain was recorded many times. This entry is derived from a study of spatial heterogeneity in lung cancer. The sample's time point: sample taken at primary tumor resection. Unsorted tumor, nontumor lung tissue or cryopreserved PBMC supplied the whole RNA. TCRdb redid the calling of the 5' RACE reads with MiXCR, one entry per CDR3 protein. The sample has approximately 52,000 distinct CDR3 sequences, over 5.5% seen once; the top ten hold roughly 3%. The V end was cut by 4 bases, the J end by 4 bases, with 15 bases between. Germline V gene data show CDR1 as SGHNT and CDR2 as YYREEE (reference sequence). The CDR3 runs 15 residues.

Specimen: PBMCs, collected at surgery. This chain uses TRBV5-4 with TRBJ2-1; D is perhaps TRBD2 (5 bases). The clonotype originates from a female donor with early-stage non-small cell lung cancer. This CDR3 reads CASSVDYAPYNEQFF. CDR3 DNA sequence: TGTGCCAGCAGCGTCGACTATGCACCTTACAATGAGCAGTTCTTC. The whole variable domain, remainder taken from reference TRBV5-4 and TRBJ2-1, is ETGVTQSPTHLIKTRGQQVTLRCSSQSGHNTVSWYQQALGQGPQFIFQYYREEENGRGNFPPRFSGLQFPNYSSELNVNALELDDSALYLCASSVDYAPYNEQFFGPGTRLTVL.